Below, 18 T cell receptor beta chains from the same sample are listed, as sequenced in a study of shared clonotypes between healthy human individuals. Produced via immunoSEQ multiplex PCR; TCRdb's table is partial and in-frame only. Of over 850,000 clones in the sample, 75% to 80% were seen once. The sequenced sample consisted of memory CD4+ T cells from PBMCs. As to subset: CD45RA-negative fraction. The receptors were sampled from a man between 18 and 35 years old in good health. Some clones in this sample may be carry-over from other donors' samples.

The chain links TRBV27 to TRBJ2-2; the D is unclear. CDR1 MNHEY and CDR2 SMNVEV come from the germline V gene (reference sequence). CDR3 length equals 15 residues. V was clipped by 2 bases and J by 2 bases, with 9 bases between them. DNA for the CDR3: TGTGCCAGCAGTTTAGTGTCAGTAAACACCGGGGAGCTGTTTTTT. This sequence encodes CASSLVSVNTGELFF.

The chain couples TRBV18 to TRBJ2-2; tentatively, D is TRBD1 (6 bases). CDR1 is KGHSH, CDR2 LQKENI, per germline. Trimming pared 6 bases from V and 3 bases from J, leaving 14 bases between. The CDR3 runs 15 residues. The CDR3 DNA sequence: TGTGCCAGCTCTCTACAGGGCTCCGACACCGGGGAGCTGTTTTTT. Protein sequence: CASSLQGSDTGELFF.

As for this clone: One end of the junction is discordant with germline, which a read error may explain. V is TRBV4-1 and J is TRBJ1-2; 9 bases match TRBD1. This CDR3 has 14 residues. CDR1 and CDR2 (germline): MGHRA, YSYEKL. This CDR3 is CASSPGQGPYDYTF. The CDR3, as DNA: TGCGCCAGCAGCCCAGGACAGGGGCCCTATGACTACACCTTC.

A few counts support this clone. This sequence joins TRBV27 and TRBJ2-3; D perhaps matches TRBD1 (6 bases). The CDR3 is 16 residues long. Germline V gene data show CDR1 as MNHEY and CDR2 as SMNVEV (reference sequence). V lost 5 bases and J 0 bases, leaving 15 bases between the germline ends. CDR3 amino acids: CASSPYRAFSTDTQYF. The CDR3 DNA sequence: TGTGCCAGCAGTCCTTACAGGGCCTTTAGCACAGATACGCAGTATTTT.

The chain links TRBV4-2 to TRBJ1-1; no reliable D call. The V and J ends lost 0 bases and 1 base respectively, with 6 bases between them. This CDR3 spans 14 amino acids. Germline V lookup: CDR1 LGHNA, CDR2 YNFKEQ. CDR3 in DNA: TGTGCCAGCAGCCAAGATCCCGAGAACACTGAAGCTTTCTTT. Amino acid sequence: CASSQDPENTEAFF.

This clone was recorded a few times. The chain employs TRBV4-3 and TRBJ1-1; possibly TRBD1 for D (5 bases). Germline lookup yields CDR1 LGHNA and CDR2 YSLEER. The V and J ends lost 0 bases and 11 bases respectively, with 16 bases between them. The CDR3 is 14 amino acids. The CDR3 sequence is CASSQDGTFRYAFF. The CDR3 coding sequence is TGCGCCAGCAGCCAAGACGGGACTTTTAGGTACGCTTTCTTT.

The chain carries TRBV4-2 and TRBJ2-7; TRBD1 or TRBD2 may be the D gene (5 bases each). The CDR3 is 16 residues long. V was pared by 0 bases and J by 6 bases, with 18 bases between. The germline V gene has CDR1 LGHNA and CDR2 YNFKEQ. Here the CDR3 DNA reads TGTGCCAGCAGCCAAGATACCGGCTGGGGGATAGGCGAGCAGTACTTC. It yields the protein CASSQDTGWGIGEQYF.

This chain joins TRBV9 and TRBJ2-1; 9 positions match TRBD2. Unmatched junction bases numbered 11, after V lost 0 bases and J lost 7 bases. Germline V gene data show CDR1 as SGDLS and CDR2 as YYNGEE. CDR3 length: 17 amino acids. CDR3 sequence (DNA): TGTGCCAGCAGCGTAGCTAGCGGGACCTCGGTGACGAATGAGCAGTTCTTC. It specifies CASSVASGTSVTNEQFF.

DNA for the CDR3: TGTGCCAGCAGTGATAGAGACAGAGACCTTACCGAGCAGTACTTC. It specifies CASSDRDRDLTEQYF. The rearrangement joins TRBV2 to TRBJ2-7, with D tentatively TRBD1 (5 bases). V lost 3 bases and J lost 6, with 18 bases in between. CDR3 length equals 15 residues. Germline values: CDR1 SNHLY, CDR2 FYNNEI.

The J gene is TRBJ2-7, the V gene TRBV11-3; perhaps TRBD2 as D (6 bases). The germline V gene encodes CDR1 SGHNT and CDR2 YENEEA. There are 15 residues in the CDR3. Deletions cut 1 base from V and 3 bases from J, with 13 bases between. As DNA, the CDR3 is TGTGCCAGCAGCTTAGGTGTCGGGAGCAGCTACGAGCAGTACTTC. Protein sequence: CASSLGVGSSYEQYF.

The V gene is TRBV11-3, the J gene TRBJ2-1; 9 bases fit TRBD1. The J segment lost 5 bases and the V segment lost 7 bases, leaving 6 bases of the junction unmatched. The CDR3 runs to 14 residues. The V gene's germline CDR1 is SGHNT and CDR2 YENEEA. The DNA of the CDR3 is TGTGCCAGCACCAAGGACAGGGGAGACAATGAGCAGTTCTTC. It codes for CASTKDRGDNEQFF.

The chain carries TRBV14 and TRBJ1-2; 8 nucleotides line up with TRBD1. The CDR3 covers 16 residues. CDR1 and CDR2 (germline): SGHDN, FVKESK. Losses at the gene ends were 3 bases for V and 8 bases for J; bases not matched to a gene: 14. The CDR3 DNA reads TGTGCCAGCAGCCAGAGGACAGGGCCCCTCGAGAGGGGCTACACCTTC. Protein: CASSQRTGPLERGYTF.

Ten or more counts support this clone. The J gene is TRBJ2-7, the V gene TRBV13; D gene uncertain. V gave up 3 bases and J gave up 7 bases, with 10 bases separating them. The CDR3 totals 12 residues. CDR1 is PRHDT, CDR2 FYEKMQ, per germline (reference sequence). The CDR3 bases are TGTGCCAGCAGCTTTACAGTTGGGGAGCAGTACTTC. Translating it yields CASSFTVGEQYF.

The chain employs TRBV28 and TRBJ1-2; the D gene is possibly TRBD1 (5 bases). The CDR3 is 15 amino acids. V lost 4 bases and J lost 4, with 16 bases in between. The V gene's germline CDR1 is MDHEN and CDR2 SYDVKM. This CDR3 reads CASSSRDQGGYGYTF. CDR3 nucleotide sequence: TGTGCCAGCAGTTCCCGGGACCAAGGAGGCTATGGCTACACCTTC.

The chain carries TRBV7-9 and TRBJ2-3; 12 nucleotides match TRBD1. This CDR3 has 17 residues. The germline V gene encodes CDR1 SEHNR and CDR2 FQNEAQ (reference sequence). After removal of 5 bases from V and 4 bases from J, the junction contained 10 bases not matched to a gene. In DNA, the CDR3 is TGTGCCAGCAGCCACTATCCCGGGACAGGGGGCCCAGATACGCAGTATTTT. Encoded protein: CASSHYPGTGGPDTQYF.

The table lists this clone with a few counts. This chain's CDR3 is CASQNRGDNEQFF. The CDR3 bases are TGTGCCAGCCAAAACAGGGGAGACAATGAGCAGTTCTTC. The chain combines TRBV19 with TRBJ2-1, with 7 bases fitting TRBD1. Germline V gives CDR1 LNHDA, CDR2 SQIVND (reference sequence). V shed 9 bases, J shed 5 bases, and the junction held 7 bases outside the gene matches. This CDR3 has 13 amino acids.

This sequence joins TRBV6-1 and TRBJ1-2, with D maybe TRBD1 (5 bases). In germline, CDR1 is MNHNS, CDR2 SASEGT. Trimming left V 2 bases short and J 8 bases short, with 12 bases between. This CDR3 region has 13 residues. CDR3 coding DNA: TGTGCCAGCAGTGAACAGGGAATTGGGGGCTACACCTTC. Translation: CASSEQGIGGYTF.

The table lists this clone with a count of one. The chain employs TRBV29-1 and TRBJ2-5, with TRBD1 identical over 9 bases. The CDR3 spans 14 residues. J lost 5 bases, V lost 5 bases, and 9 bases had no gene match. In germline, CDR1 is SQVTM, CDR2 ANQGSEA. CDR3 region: CSVSGQGSIETQYF. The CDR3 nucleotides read TGCAGCGTTTCGGGACAGGGCTCGATCGAGACCCAGTACTTC.